Below, 17 T cell receptor beta chains from the same sample are listed, as sequenced in a study of blood T cell repertoires in COVID-19. Assay: immunoSEQ multiplex PCR; the TCRdb copy retains only in-frame clones and omits some. The sample records around 210,000 clones, roughly 88% being singletons. Sequenced input: peripheral blood. The receptors stem from a man aged 50 or older with COVID-19, enrolled during active disease.

The V gene is TRBV11-2, the J gene TRBJ2-1; 7 nucleotides align to TRBD2. Trimming at V came to 7 bases and at J to 1 base, leaving 4 bases not matched to a gene. Germline values: CDR1 SGHAT, CDR2 FQNNGV. There are 14 residues in the CDR3. CDR3 coding DNA: TGTGCCAGCAAGGCTAGCGGATCCTACAATGAGCAGTTCTTC. Residues: CASKASGSYNEQFF.

J is TRBJ2-2 and V is TRBV9; D uncertain. Germline V gene lookup returns CDR1 SGDLS and CDR2 YYNGEE. This CDR3 is built from 14 residues. V gave up 0 bases and J gave up 3 bases, with 6 bases separating them. CDR3 coding DNA: TGTGCCAGCAGCGTAGGCGTACACACCGGGGAGCTGTTTTTT. Protein product: CASSVGVHTGELFF.

The chain recombines TRBV6-6 with TRBJ2-2; D is possibly TRBD1 (6 bases). This CDR3 spans 14 amino acids. Germline V gene sequence: CDR1 MNHNY, CDR2 SVGAGI (reference sequence). The ends were cut back, 5 bases at V and 4 bases at J, with 11 bases in the middle. The CDR3 loop reads CASSPDSFTGELFF. DNA of the CDR3: TGTGCCAGCAGTCCGGACAGTTTCACCGGGGAGCTGTTTTTT.

The chain couples TRBV29-1 to TRBJ1-1, with D possibly matching TRBD1 (6 bases). The CDR3 length is 14 residues. CDR1 and CDR2 (germline): SQVTM, ANQGSEA. V was cut by 3 bases and J by 3 bases, with 14 bases left in between. This chain's CDR3 is CSVDFRGGDTEAFF. For the CDR3, the DNA is TGCAGCGTTGATTTCAGGGGAGGGGACACTGAAGCTTTCTTT.

The gene calls are TRBV7-3 and TRBJ2-1; 9 nucleotides align to TRBD2. With 5 bases clipped from V and 9 bases from J, the junction kept 11 bases outside the gene matches. CDR1 and CDR2 from the germline V gene are SGHTA and FQGTGA. The CDR3 spans 15 residues. The CDR3 DNA follows: TGTGCCAGCAGCCCCAGACTAGCGGACCAGGGTGAGCAGTTCTTC. Its protein is CASSPRLADQGEQFF.

This chain uses TRBV5-4 with TRBJ2-6, with no clear D. The CDR3 covers 15 residues. Germline CDR1 and CDR2: SGHNT and YYREEE (reference sequence). Trimming cost V 0 bases and J 4 bases, with 8 bases left between them. CDR3 bases: TGTGCCAGCAGCTTGGCCGATGGCGGGGCCAACGTCCTGACTTTC. This translates into CASSLADGGANVLTF.

The chain is built from TRBV9 and TRBJ1-1; 7 positions match TRBD1. The CDR3 is made up of 14 amino acids. J was trimmed by 3 bases and V by 3 bases; bases with no gene match: 5. CDR1 and CDR2 from the germline V gene are SGDLS and YYNGEE. The chain's CDR3 is CASSARGRDTEAFF. The CDR3 DNA reads as TGTGCCAGCAGCGCGAGGGGGCGGGACACTGAAGCTTTCTTT.

J is TRBJ2-3 and V is TRBV11-1; 8 nucleotides match TRBD1. Trimming removed 5 bases from V and 2 bases from J; junction bases left unmatched: 3. CDR1 and CDR2 (germline): SGHAT, FQDESV (reference sequence). The CDR3 totals 14 residues. CDR3 DNA sequence: TGTGCCAGCAGCGGACAGGGATACACAGATACGCAGTATTTT. Protein: CASSGQGYTDTQYF.

The CDR3 loop is CASSPRSGSPNTGELFF. CDR3 sequence (DNA): TGTGCCAGCTCACCACGCAGCGGGAGTCCGAACACCGGGGAGCTGTTTTTT. The rearrangement joins TRBV18 to TRBJ2-2; 8 bases line up with TRBD2. The CDR3 sequence is 17 residues long. Germline-derived CDR1 and CDR2 are KGHSH and LQKENI. The junction had 4 bases not matched to a gene; V was cut back by 1 base and J by 0 bases.

This rearrangement joins TRBV7-2 to TRBJ1-1, with a tentative D call TRBD1 (5 bases). V lost 3 bases, J lost 7 bases, and 12 bases lay in between. This CDR3 has 13 amino acids. Germline lookup yields CDR1 SGHTA and CDR2 FQGNSA. DNA for the CDR3: TGTGCCAGCAGCTTTCCGACAGCTAGTGAAGCTTTCTTT. Its protein is CASSFPTASEAFF. The whole variable domain, filled in from reference TRBV7-2 and TRBJ1-1, reads GAGVSQSPSNKVTEKGKDVELRCDPISGHTALYWYRQSLGQGLEFLIYFQGNSAPDKSGLPSDRFSAERTGGSVSTLTIQRTQQEDSAVYLCASSFPTASEAFFGQGTRLTVV.

The chain recombines TRBV27 with TRBJ2-7; 10 bases align to TRBD1. The germline V gene has CDR1 MNHEY and CDR2 SMNVEV (reference sequence). V was pared by 4 bases and J by 5 bases, with 5 bases of the junction left unmatched. This CDR3 has 14 residues. The CDR3 region is CASSSDRGADEQYF. The CDR3 coding sequence is TGTGCCAGCAGTTCGGACAGGGGGGCCGACGAGCAGTACTTC.

V usage is TRBV10-1 and J usage is TRBJ1-5, with TRBD1 matching over 7 bases. Germline V gives CDR1 WNHNN, CDR2 SYGVQD (reference sequence). V dropped 7 bases and J dropped 2; count of bases not matched to a gene: 5. CDR3 length equals 14 residues. The DNA for the CDR3 is TGCGCCAGCACTACAGGGGACTGCAATCAGCCCCAGCATTTT. Amino acid sequence: CASTTGDCNQPQHF.

This chain joins TRBV9 and TRBJ2-7; 8 nucleotides match TRBD1. Germline V gene lookup returns CDR1 SGDLS and CDR2 YYNGEE. The V gene end was trimmed by 3 bases and the J gene end by 5 bases; junction bases not matched to a gene: 4. The CDR3 loop spans 13 amino acids. The CDR3 DNA follows: TGTGCCAGCAGCGGGACAGGGTCTAACGAGCAGTACTTC. It translates to CASSGTGSNEQYF.

This clone was picked up one time. The V gene is TRBV25-1, the J gene TRBJ2-7, with TRBD2 as a possible D gene (5 bases). There are 13 residues in the CDR3. Germline assignment: CDR1 MGHDK and CDR2 SYGVNS. Trimming took off 4 bases at V and 4 bases at J, with 11 bases between the two ends. The CDR3, as DNA: TGTGCCAGCAGTGCCTGGAGGCGGTACGAGCAGTACTTC. This sequence encodes CASSAWRRYEQYF.

J is TRBJ2-3 and V is TRBV28; 8 bases are shared with TRBD1. The CDR3 sequence is 15 residues long. The ends lost 3 bases at V and 5 bases at J; junction bases unmatched: 7. The germline gives CDR1 MDHEN, CDR2 SYDVKM. CDR3 amino acids: CASSLVQGARDTQYF. The CDR3 DNA reads TGTGCCAGCAGTTTGGTGCAGGGGGCCAGAGATACGCAGTATTTT. The full variable domain, completed using reference TRBV28 and TRBJ2-3, is DVKVTQSSRYLVKRTGEKVFLECVQDMDHENMFWYRQDPGLGLRLIYFSYDVKMKEKGDIPEGYSVSREKKERFSLILESASTNQTSMYLCASSLVQGARDTQYFGPGTRLTVL.

The V and J genes are TRBV24-1 and TRBJ2-1; a weak D match, TRBD2 (5 bases). The V end lost 3 bases, the J end lost 10 bases, and 15 bases lay between the germline ends. CDR1 is KGHDR and CDR2 is SFDVKD in the germline V gene. This CDR3 region has 14 residues. The CDR3 region is CATSDRGNRDEQFF. The CDR3 nucleotides are TGTGCCACCAGTGATCGGGGTAATCGAGACGAGCAGTTCTTC.

The genes are TRBV16 and TRBJ1-1; D gene ambiguous. Germline V gene data show CDR1 as KGHSY and CDR2 as FQNENV. V lost 3 bases to trimming and J lost 1 base, with 6 bases between them. The CDR3 length is 13 residues. As DNA, the CDR3 is TGTGCCAGCAGCCAGTATCGGAACACTGAAGCTTTCTTT. Protein: CASSQYRNTEAFF.